The clone carrying this T cell receptor beta chain was picked up a small number of times. What it recognizes is unknown. The CDR3 is 15 residues long. Trimming removed 7 bases at V and 1 base at J, with 17 bases between. CDR1 and CDR2 from the germline V gene are SGHAT and FQNNGV. Through a sample-barcoded 5' primer and a J-beta primer mix, a second PCR was run for 7 to 11 cycles. A single record per CDR3 protein comes from TCRdb applying MiXCR to the 5' RACE reads. This sample carries about 830,000 distinct CDR3 sequences, about 62% of them seen once, and the ten largest clones take 22%. The study isolated at least 6.5 million PBMCs from each sample. This sample was included in a study of blood T cells in healthy people across ages. Whole-study findings and limits: Per million T cells, TCR beta diversity dropped about linearly as age rose. In long-lived donors, naive CD4+ cell counts and diversity exceeded those of aged donors. A strong correlation was seen between TCR beta diversity and naive T cell percentage.

The chain links TRBV11-2 to TRBJ2-7; a weak D match, TRBD2 (6 bases). The sample consisted of blood. This TCR came from a man aged 25 to 40 in good health. CDR3 nucleotides: TGTGCCAGCACCCTATCATGGGGGGAGTCCTACGAGCAGTACTTC. Residues: CASTLSWGESYEQYF.